The 26 T cell receptor beta chains below come from one sample, sequenced in a study of siplizumab effects on memory and regulatory T cells. Some clones are missing from TCRdb's copy, which holds only in-frame ones; the method was immunoSEQ multiplex PCR. In the table there are tens of thousands of clones, 94% of which are singletons. The sequencing input was non-Treg CD4+ T cells sorted from blood. The receptors here all came from a human donor in good health.

This rearrangement joins TRBV7-2 to TRBJ2-1; 8 nucleotides match TRBD2. The CDR3 is made up of 17 amino acids. In germline, CDR1 is SGHTA, CDR2 FQGNSA. V was clipped by 4 bases and J by 8 bases; unmatched bases: 16. In DNA, the CDR3 is TGTGCCAGCAGCTCCGCCAGGGGAGCGGGAGACAGCTATGAGCAGTTCTTC. Amino acids: CASSSARGAGDSYEQFF.

The J gene is TRBJ2-3, the V gene TRBV4-1; D unclear. The CDR3 loop spans 16 amino acids. Germline loops: CDR1 MGHRA, CDR2 YSYEKL. V was cut by 1 base and J by 0 bases, with 11 bases left in between. The DNA for the CDR3 is TGCGCCAGCAGCCAAGTTGCGTCAGCTAGCACAGATACGCAGTATTTT. Protein product: CASSQVASASTDTQYF.

J is TRBJ2-3 and V is TRBV4-1; no clear D. Between the trimmed V and J ends, which lost 1 base and 4 bases, there was a span of 6 bases. The length of the CDR3 is 13 residues. Germline V gene sequence: CDR1 MGHRA, CDR2 YSYEKL. The CDR3 spells CASSQVGADTQYF. The CDR3, as DNA: TGCGCCAGCAGCCAAGTGGGCGCAGATACGCAGTATTTT.

V is TRBV9 and J is TRBJ1-4; D remains ambiguous. Germline-derived CDR1 and CDR2 are SGDLS and YYNGEE. The V end was cut by 7 bases, the J end by 11 bases, with 3 bases between. This CDR3 spans 8 amino acids. The CDR3 protein is CASDKLFF. CDR3 DNA sequence: TGTGCCAGCGACAAACTGTTTTTT.

This clone appeared a single time. The J gene is TRBJ2-5, the V gene TRBV9; D could derive from TRBD1 or TRBD2 (5 bases each). CDR1 SGDLS and CDR2 YYNGEE come from the germline V gene. With 4 bases removed from V and 5 bases from J, the gap between germline ends came to 15 bases. This CDR3 has 14 amino acids. This CDR3 is CASSTGTPPETQYF. The CDR3 DNA sequence: TGTGCCAGCAGCACCGGGACCCCGCCGGAGACCCAGTACTTC.

This chain links TRBV9 with TRBJ2-1; the D gene could be TRBD1 or TRBD2 (5 bases each). With 5 bases removed from V and 3 bases from J, the gap between germline ends came to 15 bases. Germline V gene data show CDR1 as SGDLS and CDR2 as YYNGEE. This CDR3 region has 15 residues. CDR3 in DNA: TGTGCCAGCAGTAGACGGGACGGAGACTACAATGAGCAGTTCTTC. This sequence encodes CASSRRDGDYNEQFF.

The V and J genes are TRBV9 and TRBJ1-3, with D possibly matching TRBD1 (6 bases). This CDR3 contains 13 residues. Germline values: CDR1 SGDLS, CDR2 YYNGEE. V lost 8 bases to trimming and J lost 11 bases, with 20 bases between them. DNA for the CDR3: TGTGCCAGTTCCCAGGGGTTGGAACTGGCCATATATTTT. Amino acid sequence: CASSQGLELAIYF.

The gene calls are TRBV10-3 and TRBJ1-2, with D tentatively TRBD1 (6 bases). V was clipped by 7 bases and J by 6 bases, with 15 bases between them. Germline CDR1 ENHRY, CDR2 SYGVKD. The CDR3 is 13 residues long. CDR3 nucleotides: TGTGCCATCACCCCGACAGGTTCCCATGGCTACACCTTC. It is translated as CAITPTGSHGYTF.

This chain joins TRBV2 and TRBJ1-1; the D gene is possibly TRBD1 (5 bases). CDR1 is SNHLY, CDR2 FYNNEI, per germline. V gave up 7 bases and J gave up 2 bases, with 11 bases separating them. This CDR3 is built from 13 residues. CDR3 coding DNA: TGTGCCAGCACCAGGGACGGCAACACTGAAGCTTTCTTT. As protein: CASTRDGNTEAFF.

This chain connects TRBV5-1 to TRBJ2-1; D tentatively fits TRBD1 or TRBD2 (5 bases each). Trimming removed 0 bases at V and 8 bases at J, with 15 bases between. Germline loops: CDR1 SGHRS, CDR2 YFSETQ. The CDR3 runs 15 residues. CDR3 region: CASSLGGPPGDEQFF. CDR3 DNA: TGCGCCAGCAGCTTGGGGGGACCCCCTGGGGATGAGCAGTTCTTC.

This sequence joins TRBV7-2 and TRBJ2-3, with D uncertain. The V end lost 0 bases, the J end lost 1 base, and 11 bases lay between the germline ends. The CDR3 covers 16 residues. From germline, CDR1 is SGHTA and CDR2 FQGNSA. CDR3 coding DNA: TGTGCCAGCAGCTTAGCGCTTGGGCGGCGCACAGATACGCAGTATTTT. Residues: CASSLALGRRTDTQYF.

V and J are TRBV9 and TRBJ2-3; D gene uncertain. V was shortened by 7 bases and J by 4 bases, with 13 bases between the two germline ends. Germline V CDR1 and CDR2: SGDLS, YYNGEE. The CDR3 length is 13 residues. The CDR3 DNA follows: TGTGCCAGCGCCCATGGGTCCCCAGATACGCAGTATTTT. It is translated as CASAHGSPDTQYF.

The CDR3 here is CASSLSLQTGGTEAFF. Written as DNA, the CDR3 is TGCGCCAGCAGCCTCTCCCTCCAAACAGGGGGCACTGAAGCTTTCTTT. This chain links TRBV5-1 with TRBJ1-1; 8 nucleotides line up with TRBD1. CDR3 length: 16 residues. Germline V lookup: CDR1 SGHRS, CDR2 YFSETQ. Germline trimming cut 4 bases from V and 4 bases from J; bases unmatched to any gene: 12.

The V call is TRBV18, the J call TRBJ2-7; the match to TRBD2 covers 9 bases. Looked up from germline, CDR1 is KGHSH and CDR2 is LQKENI. The CDR3 spans 17 residues. Trimming took 4 bases from V and 1 from J; bases not matched to a gene: 11. CDR3 residues: CASSLNVLAGASYEQYF. The CDR3 bases are TGTGCCAGCTCACTAAACGTACTAGCGGGCGCTTCCTACGAGCAGTACTTC.

The chain has TRBV6-5 and TRBJ2-4; tentatively, D is TRBD2 (5 bases). The length of the CDR3 is 14 residues. Germline V gene lookup returns CDR1 MNHEY and CDR2 SVGAGI. Between the trimmed V and J ends, which lost 5 bases and 3 bases, there was a span of 11 bases. CDR3 DNA: TGTGCCAGCAGTAATACAGACTACAAAAACATTCAGTACTTC. It encodes CASSNTDYKNIQYF.

The gene calls are TRBV6-5 and TRBJ1-1; the D is unclear. This CDR3 contains 14 residues. Germline CDR1 is MNHEY and CDR2 is SVGAGI. Trimming shortened V by 2 bases and J by 4 bases, and 11 bases separated the two germline ends. CDR3: CASSYGGVGTEAFF. The CDR3 DNA is TGTGCCAGCAGTTACGGCGGGGTGGGCACTGAAGCTTTCTTT.

The J gene is TRBJ2-5, the V gene TRBV27; D not resolved. The CDR3 is 13 amino acids. CDR1 and CDR2 (germline): MNHEY, SMNVEV (reference sequence). Trimming took 5 bases from V and 2 from J, leaving 9 bases between them. CDR3 in amino acids: CASSPTWQETQYF. The CDR3 DNA sequence: TGTGCCAGCAGTCCCACTTGGCAAGAGACCCAGTACTTC.

The chain carries TRBV5-6 and TRBJ2-5; TRBD1 is a possible D gene (5 bases). The CDR3 has 13 residues. V was pared by 0 bases and J by 5 bases, with 8 bases between. Looked up from germline, CDR1 is SGHDT and CDR2 is YYEEEE. For the CDR3, the DNA is TGTGCCAGCAGCTTGGCCAGGGTTGAGACCCAGTACTTC. Protein product: CASSLARVETQYF.

The chain joins TRBV6-7 to TRBJ2-7; 7 bases are a match to TRBD2. TRBV6-7 carries the ORF label, with uncertain function. This CDR3 has 13 amino acids. V lost 7 bases to trimming and J lost 2 bases; unmatched junction nucleotides: 5. Written as DNA, the CDR3 is TGTGCCAGCACCTACGCGGGGGCCTACGAGCAGTACTTC. The encoded protein is CASTYAGAYEQYF.

This sequence joins TRBV10-2 and TRBJ1-5, with TRBD1 matching over 7 bases. This CDR3 spans 16 amino acids. V lost 0 bases to trimming and J lost 7 bases; unmatched junction nucleotides: 9. The germline V gene encodes CDR1 WSHSY and CDR2 SAAADI. This chain's CDR3 is CASSESRGRPGQPQHF. The CDR3 bases are TGCGCCAGCAGTGAGTCCAGGGGGAGGCCAGGGCAGCCCCAGCATTTT.

The rearrangement joins TRBV5-1 to TRBJ2-2; 9 nucleotides align to TRBD1. Trimming at V came to 4 bases and at J to 5 bases, leaving 6 bases not matched to a gene. Germline loops: CDR1 SGHRS, CDR2 YFSETQ. The CDR3 length is 15 residues. The CDR3 loop is CASSLSGTGTGELFF. The CDR3 nucleotides are TGCGCCAGCAGCCTTTCCGGGACAGGGACCGGGGAGCTGTTTTTT.

The chain joins TRBV4-2 to TRBJ2-7; TRBD1 agrees at 10 bases. The CDR3 runs 13 residues. CDR1 and CDR2 from the germline V gene are LGHNA and YNFKEQ. Germline trimming cut 4 bases from V and 6 bases from J; bases unmatched to any gene: 3. CDR3 in DNA: TGTGCCAGCAGCCCGGGACAGGGGCTCGAGCAGTACTTC. It codes for CASSPGQGLEQYF.

The genes are TRBV4-2 and TRBJ2-3; D perhaps matches TRBD2 (5 bases). The CDR3 loop spans 15 amino acids. Trimming removed 1 base at V and 2 bases at J, with 10 bases between. Germline V gives CDR1 LGHNA, CDR2 YNFKEQ. The CDR3 nucleotides read TGTGCCAGCAGCCAAGGGGAGCCCCTCACAGATACGCAGTATTTT. Encoded protein: CASSQGEPLTDTQYF.

This chain joins TRBV7-9 and TRBJ2-1; perhaps TRBD1 as D (6 bases). CDR1 and CDR2 from the germline V gene are SEHNR and FQNEAQ (reference sequence). The length of the CDR3 is 18 residues. Trimming left V 7 bases short and J 3 bases short, with 25 bases between. This CDR3 reads CASTRNMGAGWIYNEQFF. DNA for the CDR3: TGTGCCAGCACCCGAAACATGGGGGCAGGCTGGATCTACAATGAGCAGTTCTTC.

With respect to this clone: The sample contains more than one DNA sequence encoding this CDR3. J is TRBJ2-3 and V is TRBV14, with no clear D. V was pared by 3 bases and J by 5 bases, with 3 bases between. Germline V gene data show CDR1 as SGHDN and CDR2 as FVKESK. The CDR3 runs 11 residues. CDR3 amino acids: CASSHVDTQYF. DNA of the CDR3: TGTGCCAGCAGCCACGTAGATACGCAGTATTTT.

V is TRBV2 and J is TRBJ1-3; D not certain. Trimming took 6 bases from V and 1 from J, leaving 10 bases between them. The CDR3 totals 14 residues. Germline CDR1 and CDR2: SNHLY and FYNNEI. CDR3 region: CASRPSGSGNTIYF. The CDR3 region has the DNA TGTGCCAGCAGGCCTTCGGGATCTGGAAACACCATATATTTT. Supplemented by reference TRBV2 and TRBJ1-3, the full variable domain reads EPEVTQTPSHQVTQMGQEVILRCVPISNHLYFYWYRQILGQKVEFLVSFYNNEISEKSEIFDDQFSVERPDGSNFTLKIRSTKLEDSAMYFCASRPSGSGNTIYFGEGSWLTVV.